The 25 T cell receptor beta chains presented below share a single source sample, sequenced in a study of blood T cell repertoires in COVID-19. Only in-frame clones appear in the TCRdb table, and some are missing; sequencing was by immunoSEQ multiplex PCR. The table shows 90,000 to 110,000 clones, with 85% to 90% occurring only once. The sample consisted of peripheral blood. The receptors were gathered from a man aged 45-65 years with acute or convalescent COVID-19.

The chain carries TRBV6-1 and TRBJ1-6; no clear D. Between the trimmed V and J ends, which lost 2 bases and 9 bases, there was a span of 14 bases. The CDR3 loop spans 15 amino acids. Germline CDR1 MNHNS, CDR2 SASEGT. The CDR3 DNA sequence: TGTGCCAGCAGTGAATCGGAGGGATTTGGTTCACCCCTCCACTTT. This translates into CASSESEGFGSPLHF.

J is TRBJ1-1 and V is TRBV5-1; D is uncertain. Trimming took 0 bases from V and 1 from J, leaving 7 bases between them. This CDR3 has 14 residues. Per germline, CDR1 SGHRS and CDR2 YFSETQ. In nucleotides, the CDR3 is TGCGCCAGCAGCTTGGCACAGTCGAACACTGAAGCTTTCTTT. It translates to CASSLAQSNTEAFF.

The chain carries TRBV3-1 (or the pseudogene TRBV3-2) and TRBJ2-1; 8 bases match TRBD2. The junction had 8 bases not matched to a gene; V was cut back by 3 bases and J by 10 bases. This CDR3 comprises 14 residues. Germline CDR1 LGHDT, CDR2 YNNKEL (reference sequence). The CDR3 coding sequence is TGTGCCAGCAGCCACACGGAGCGGGGGCCGGAGCAGTTCTTC. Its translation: CASSHTERGPEQFF.

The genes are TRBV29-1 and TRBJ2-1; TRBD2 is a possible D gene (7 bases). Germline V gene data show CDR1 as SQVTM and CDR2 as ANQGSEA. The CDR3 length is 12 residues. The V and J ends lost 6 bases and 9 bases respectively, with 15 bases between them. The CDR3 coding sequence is TGCAGCGTAAGGGGGGGGAGCGGTGAGCAGTTCTTC. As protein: CSVRGGSGEQFF.

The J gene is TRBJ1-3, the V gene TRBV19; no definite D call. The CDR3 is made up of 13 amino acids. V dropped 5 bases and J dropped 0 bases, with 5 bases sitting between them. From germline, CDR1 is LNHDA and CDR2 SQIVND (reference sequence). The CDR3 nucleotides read TGTGCCAGTAGTGAGGTCTCTGGAAACACCATATATTTT. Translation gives CASSEVSGNTIYF.

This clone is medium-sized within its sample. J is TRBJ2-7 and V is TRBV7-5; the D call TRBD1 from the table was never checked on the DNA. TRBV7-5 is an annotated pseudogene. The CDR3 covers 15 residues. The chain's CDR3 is CARSLGGRASYEQYF. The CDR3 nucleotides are TGTGCCAGAAGCTTAGGTGGCAGGGCGTCCTACGAGCAGTACTTC.

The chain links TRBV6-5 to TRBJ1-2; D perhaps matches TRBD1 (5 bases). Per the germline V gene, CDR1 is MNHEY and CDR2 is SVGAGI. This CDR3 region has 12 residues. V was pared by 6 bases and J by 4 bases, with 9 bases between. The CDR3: CASSSGGYGYTF. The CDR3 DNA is TGTGCCAGCAGCAGCGGGGGCTATGGCTACACCTTC.

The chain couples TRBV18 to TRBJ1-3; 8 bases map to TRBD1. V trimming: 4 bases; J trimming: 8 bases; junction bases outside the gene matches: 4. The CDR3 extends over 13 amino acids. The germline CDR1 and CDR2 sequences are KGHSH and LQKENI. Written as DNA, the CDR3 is TGTGCCAGCTCACAGGACAGGGCGGACACCATATATTTT. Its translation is CASSQDRADTIYF.

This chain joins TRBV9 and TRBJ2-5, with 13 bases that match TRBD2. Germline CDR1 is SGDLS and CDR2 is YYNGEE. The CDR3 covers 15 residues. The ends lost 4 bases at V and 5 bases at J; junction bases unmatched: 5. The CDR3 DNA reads TGTGCCAGCAGCATAGGACTAGCGGGAGTGGAGACCCAGTACTTC. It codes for CASSIGLAGVETQYF.

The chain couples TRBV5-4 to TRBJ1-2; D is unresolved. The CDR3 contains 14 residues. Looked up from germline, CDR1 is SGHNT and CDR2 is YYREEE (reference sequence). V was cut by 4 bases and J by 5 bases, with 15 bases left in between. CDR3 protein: CASSPDRGGYGYTF. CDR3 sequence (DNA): TGTGCCAGCAGCCCCGATCGTGGAGGGTATGGCTACACCTTC.

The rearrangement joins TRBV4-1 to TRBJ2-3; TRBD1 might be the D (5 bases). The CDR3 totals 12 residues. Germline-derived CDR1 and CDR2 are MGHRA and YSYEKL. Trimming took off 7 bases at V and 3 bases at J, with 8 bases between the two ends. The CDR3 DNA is TGCGCCAGCAAAGGGGTTACAGATACGCAGTATTTT. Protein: CASKGVTDTQYF.

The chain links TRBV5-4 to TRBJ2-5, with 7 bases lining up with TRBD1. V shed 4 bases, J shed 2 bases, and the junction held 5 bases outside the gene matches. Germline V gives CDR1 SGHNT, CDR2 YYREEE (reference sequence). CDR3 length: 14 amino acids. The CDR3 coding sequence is TGTGCCAGCAGCGACTACAGGGGTCAAGAGACCCAGTACTTC. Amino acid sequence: CASSDYRGQETQYF.

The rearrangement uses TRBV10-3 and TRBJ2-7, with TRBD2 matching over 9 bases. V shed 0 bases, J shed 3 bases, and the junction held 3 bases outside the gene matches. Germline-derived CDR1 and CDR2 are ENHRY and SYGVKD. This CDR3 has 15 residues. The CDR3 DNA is TGTGCCATCAGTGAGTCCCTAGCGGGGTACTACGAGCAGTACTTC. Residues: CAISESLAGYYEQYF.

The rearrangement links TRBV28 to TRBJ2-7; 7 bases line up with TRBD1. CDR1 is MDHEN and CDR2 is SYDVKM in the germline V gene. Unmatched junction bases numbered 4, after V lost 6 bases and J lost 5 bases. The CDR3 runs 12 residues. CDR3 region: CASSLQGDEQYF. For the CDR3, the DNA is TGTGCCAGCAGCCTCCAGGGGGACGAGCAGTACTTC. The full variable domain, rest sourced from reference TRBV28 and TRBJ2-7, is DVKVTQSSRYLVKRTGEKVFLECVQDMDHENMFWYRQDPGLGLRLIYFSYDVKMKEKGDIPEGYSVSREKKERFSLILESASTNQTSMYLCASSLQGDEQYFGPGTRLTVT.

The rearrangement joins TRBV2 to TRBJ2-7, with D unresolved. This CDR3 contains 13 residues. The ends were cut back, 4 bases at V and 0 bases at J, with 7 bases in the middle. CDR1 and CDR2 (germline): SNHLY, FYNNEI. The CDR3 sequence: CASSAASSYEQYF. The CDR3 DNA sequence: TGTGCCAGCAGTGCAGCCAGCTCCTACGAGCAGTACTTC.

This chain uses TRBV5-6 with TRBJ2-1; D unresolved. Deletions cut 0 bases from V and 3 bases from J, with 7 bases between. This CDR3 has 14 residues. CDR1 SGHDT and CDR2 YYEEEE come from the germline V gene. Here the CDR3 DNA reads TGTGCCAGCAGCTTGGGCGGAGACTACAATGAGCAGTTCTTC. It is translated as CASSLGGDYNEQFF.

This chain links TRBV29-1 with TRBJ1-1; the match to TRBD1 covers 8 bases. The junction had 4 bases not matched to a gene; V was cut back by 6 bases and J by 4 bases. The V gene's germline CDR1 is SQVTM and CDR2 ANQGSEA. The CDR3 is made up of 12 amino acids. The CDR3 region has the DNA TGCAGCGTGCTTACAGGGGGCACTGAAGCTTTCTTT. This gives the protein CSVLTGGTEAFF. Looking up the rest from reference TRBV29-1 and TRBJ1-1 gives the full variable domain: SAVISQKPSRDICQRGTSLTIQCQVDSQVTMMFWYRQQPGQSLTLIATANQGSEATYESGFVIDKFPISRPNLTFSTLTVSNMSPEDSSIYLCSVLTGGTEAFFGQGTRLTVV.

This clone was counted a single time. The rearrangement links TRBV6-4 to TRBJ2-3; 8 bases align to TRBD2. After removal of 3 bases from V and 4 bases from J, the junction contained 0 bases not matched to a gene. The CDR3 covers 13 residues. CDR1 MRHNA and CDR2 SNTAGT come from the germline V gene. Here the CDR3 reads CASSEAGADTQYF. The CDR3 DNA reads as TGTGCCAGCAGTGAAGCGGGAGCAGATACGCAGTATTTT.

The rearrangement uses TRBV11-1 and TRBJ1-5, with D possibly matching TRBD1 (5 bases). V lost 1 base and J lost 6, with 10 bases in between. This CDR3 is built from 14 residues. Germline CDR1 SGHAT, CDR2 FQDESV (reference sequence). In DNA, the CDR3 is TGTGCCAGCAGCTTAGGGGGCCAGGGTCAGCCCCAGCATTTT. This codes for CASSLGGQGQPQHF.

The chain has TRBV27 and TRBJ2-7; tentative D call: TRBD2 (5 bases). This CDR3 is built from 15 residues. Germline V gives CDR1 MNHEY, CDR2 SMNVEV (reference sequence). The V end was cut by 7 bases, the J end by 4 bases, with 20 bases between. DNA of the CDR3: TGTGCCAGCACTTTCAGTATCCGGTCGGGATACGAGCAGTACTTC. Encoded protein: CASTFSIRSGYEQYF.

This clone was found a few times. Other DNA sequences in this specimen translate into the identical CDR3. In nucleotides, the CDR3 is TGTGCCAGCAGTGAAAACAGGGGAGCTAATGAAAAACTGTTTTTT. Protein product: CASSENRGANEKLFF. The chain combines TRBV2 with TRBJ1-4, with 7 bases that match TRBD1. The CDR3 spans 15 residues. Germline values: CDR1 SNHLY, CDR2 FYNNEI. V was pared by 2 bases and J by 3 bases, with 3 bases of the junction left unmatched.

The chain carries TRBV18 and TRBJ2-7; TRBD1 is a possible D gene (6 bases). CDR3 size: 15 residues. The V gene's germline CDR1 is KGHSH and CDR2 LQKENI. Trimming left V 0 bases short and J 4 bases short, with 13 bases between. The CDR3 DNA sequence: TGTGCCAGCTCACCACCGAGTCTCAGGGGATACGAGCAGTACTTC. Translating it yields CASSPPSLRGYEQYF.

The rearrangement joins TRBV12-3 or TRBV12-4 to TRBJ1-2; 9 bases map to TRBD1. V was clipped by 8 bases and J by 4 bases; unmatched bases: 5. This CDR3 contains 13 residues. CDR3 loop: CASGTGGVYGYTF. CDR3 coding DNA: TGTGCCAGCGGAACAGGGGGCGTCTATGGCTACACCTTC.

The CDR3 DNA follows: TGCGCCAGCAGCCAACGGACAGGGACTAACTATGGCTACACCTTC. It codes for CASSQRTGTNYGYTF. This chain links TRBV4-1 with TRBJ1-2; 8 nucleotides match TRBD1. Trimming cost V 2 bases and J 0 bases; bases outside gene matches: 2. The CDR3 covers 15 residues. Germline lookup yields CDR1 MGHRA and CDR2 YSYEKL.

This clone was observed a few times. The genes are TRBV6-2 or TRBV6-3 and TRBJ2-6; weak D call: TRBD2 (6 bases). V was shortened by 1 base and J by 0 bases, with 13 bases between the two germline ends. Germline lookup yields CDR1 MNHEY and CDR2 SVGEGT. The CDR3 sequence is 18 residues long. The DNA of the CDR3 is TGTGCCAGCAGTTACTTGAGGCGGGATGGCTCTGGGGCCAACGTCCTGACTTTC. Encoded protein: CASSYLRRDGSGANVLTF.